A selection of T cell receptor beta chains follows, all from one sample in a study of T cells of healthy individuals. In TCRdb, the 5' RACE reads were re-called with MiXCR into one record per CDR3 protein. The data show 90,000 to 100,000 distinct CDR3 sequences, with approximately 15% seen just once and about 6% held by the top ten. Receptors were obtained from a human donor in good health. Each CDR3 is given with its conserved first and last residue. The D gene is left open where the match is weak. A row's size may be missing; if present it is once, few, many or a size class.

>TRBJ1-5|-|TRBD1|TRBV4-1
TGCGCCAGCAGCCGGGGGACAGATCAGCCCCAGCATTTT
CASSRGTDQPQHF
>TRBJ1-2|-|-|TRBV5-1
TGCGCCAGCAGCGTAGTTTCGGCTAACTATGGCTACACCTTC
CASSVVSANYGYTF
>TRBJ2-3|-|-|TRBV7-2
TGTGCCAGCAGCCCCCCGGGGACAGATACGCAGTATTTT
CASSPPGTDTQYF
>TRBJ1-6|many|TRBD1|TRBV28
TGTGCCAGCACCCTGGGGGGACAGGGGACTAATTCACCCCTCCACTTT
CASTLGGQGTNSPLHF
>TRBJ2-7|many|-|TRBV5-1
TGCGCCAGCAGCTTGGTAGGCTCCGGACAGTCCTACGAGCAGTACTTC
CASSLVGSGQSYEQYF
>TRBJ2-5|few|TRBD2|TRBV4-3
TGCGCCAGCAGCCTCATCGCACCTAGCGGGAGTGAGACCCAGTACTTC
CASSLIAPSGSETQYF
>TRBJ2-7|many|TRBD2|TRBV27
TGTGCCAGCAGTCAGGGACTAGCGGGCGAGCAGTACTTC
CASSQGLAGEQYF
>TRBJ1-5|-|-|TRBV6-2/TRBV6-3
TGTGCCAGCAGTGCCTGGACGGCAAATCAGCCCCAGCATTTT
CASSAWTANQPQHF
>TRBJ2-3|-|TRBD2|TRBV20-1
TGCAGTGCTAGAGTAGCGGGGGTAAATACGCAGTATTTT
CSARVAGVNTQYF
>TRBJ2-5|-|-|TRBV7-9
TGTGCCAGCAGCTCGAAATTCGAGACCCAGTACTTC
CASSSKFETQYF
>TRBJ1-1|many|-|TRBV7-9
TGTGCCAGCAGCTTCTCAGGGGTTAGCGCTGAAGCTTTCTTT
CASSFSGVSAEAFF
>TRBJ2-4|many|-|TRBV5-1
TGCGCCAGCAGCTTTCTGGGCGAAAACATTCAGTACTTC
CASSFLGENIQYF
>TRBJ1-4|few|-|TRBV4-1
TGCGCCAGCAGCCGAACGACTCCTGTTGCAACTAATGAAAAACTGTTTTTT
CASSRTTPVATNEKLFF
>TRBJ2-5|few|TRBD1|TRBV6-2/TRBV6-3
TGTGCCAGCAGGCTCTCCGGACAGGGGCAAGAGACCCAGTACTTC
CASRLSGQGQETQYF
>TRBJ1-1|many|-|TRBV5-1
TGCGCCAGCAGCCCGATCTTCAACACTGAAGCTTTCTTT
CASSPIFNTEAFF
>TRBJ2-4|many|-|TRBV27
TGTGCCAGCAGTTTTTCGGGGGCGCAGGACATTCAGTACTTC
CASSFSGAQDIQYF
>TRBJ1-3|-|-|TRBV29-1
TGCAGCGTTCTACTCAGTGGAAACACCATATATTTT
CSVLLSGNTIYF
>TRBJ2-6|few|-|TRBV5-1
TGCGCCAGCAGCTCGGAGAACTCTGGGGCCAACGTCCTGACTTTC
CASSSENSGANVLTF
>TRBJ2-7|many|-|TRBV12-3/TRBV12-4
TGTGCCAGCAGCGGACAGGTCGGGGGATACGAGCAGTACTTC
CASSGQVGGYEQYF
>TRBJ2-1|-|-|TRBV7-2
TGTGCCAGCAGCCCCAAGGGGGGTGAGCAGTTCTTC
CASSPKGGEQFF
>TRBJ2-3|-|TRBD2|TRBV12-3/TRBV12-4
TGTGCCAGCAGTTTAGGGGGACTAGCGGGAGGGGATACGCAGTATTTT
CASSLGGLAGGDTQYF
>TRBJ1-4|few|-|TRBV7-2
TGTGCCAGCAGGTCCGGGACGGGGAATGAAAAACTGTTTTTT
CASRSGTGNEKLFF
>TRBJ1-1|-|-|TRBV30
TGTGCCTGGAGTTTCATCTGGGCGGAGAACACTGAAGCTTTCTTT
CAWSFIWAENTEAFF
>TRBJ1-5|few|-|TRBV12-3/TRBV12-4
TGTGCCAGCAGTTCGGCAGCCGATCAGCCCCAGCATTTT
CASSSAADQPQHF
>TRBJ2-7|-|-|TRBV12-3/TRBV12-4
TGTGCCAGCAGTTTCCAAATGGACTACCACGAGCAGTACTTC
CASSFQMDYHEQYF
>TRBJ1-1|-|-|TRBV3-1
TGTGCCAGCAGCCGTCCAGGGAAGAACACTGAAGCTTTCTTT
CASSRPGKNTEAFF
>TRBJ2-2|few|-|TRBV27
TGTGCCAGCAATTCTCGGGGCGCCGGAACCGGGGAGCTGTTTTTT
CASNSRGAGTGELFF